One sample yielded the 19 T cell receptor beta chains listed below, sequenced in a study of cytomegalovirus exposure and HLA in healthy donors. Both 60 Vbeta primers and 13 Jbeta primers went into the PCR. The table came from immunoSEQ multiplex PCR; TCRdb's copy has only in-frame clones and leaves some out. The sample holds fewer than 200,000 clones, more than 65% seen once. The specimen sequenced was PBMCs. These receptors all stem from a woman aged 45-60 years in good health and CMV-seronegative.

This clone was seen a handful of times. The chain joins TRBV27 to TRBJ1-4, with TRBD1 as a possible D gene (5 bases). V lost 2 bases to trimming and J lost 7 bases, with 8 bases between them. The CDR3 runs to 13 residues. The germline V gene encodes CDR1 MNHEY and CDR2 SMNVEV (reference sequence). CDR3 residues: CASSLRGGEKLFF. CDR3 in DNA: TGTGCCAGCAGTTTAAGGGGAGGTGAAAAACTGTTTTTT. Full variable domain (outside the CDR3, taken from reference TRBV27 and TRBJ1-4): EAQVTQNPRYLITVTGKKLTVTCSQNMNHEYMSWYRQDPGLGLRQIYYSMNVEVTDKGDVPEGYKVSRKEKRNFPLILESPSPNQTSLYFCASSLRGGEKLFFGSGTQLSVL.

The chain links TRBV2 to TRBJ2-1, with TRBD2 matching 11 bases. In germline, CDR1 is SNHLY, CDR2 FYNNEI. The CDR3 runs to 15 residues. V was clipped by 5 bases and J by 3 bases; unmatched bases: 3. Written as DNA, the CDR3 is TGTGCCAGCAGTACCGGGACTAGCGGCTACAATGAGCAGTTCTTC. It is translated as CASSTGTSGYNEQFF.

The chain has TRBV27 and TRBJ2-2; 9 nucleotides match TRBD1. V lost 5 bases and J lost 2; bases outside the gene matches: 3. The CDR3 covers 15 residues. Germline values: CDR1 MNHEY, CDR2 SMNVEV (reference sequence). The CDR3, as DNA: TGTGCCAGCAGTAACAGGGGGCGTAACACCGGGGAGCTGTTTTTT. Protein product: CASSNRGRNTGELFF.

In its sample, this clone was seen once. V gene TRBV18 combines with J gene TRBJ2-1, with 8 bases aligning to TRBD2. The V segment lost 0 bases and the J segment 8 bases; nucleotides outside the gene matches: 3. This CDR3 is 14 amino acids long. Germline CDR1 is KGHSH and CDR2 is LQKENI. Written as DNA, the CDR3 is TGTGCCAGCTCACCACCGGGGCGGGGGGATGAGCAGTTCTTC. Translation gives CASSPPGRGDEQFF. The full variable domain, completed using reference TRBV18 and TRBJ2-1, is NAGVMQNPRHLVRRRGQEARLRCSPMKGHSHVYWYRQLPEEGLKFMVYLQKENIIDESGMPKERFSAEFPKEGPSILRIQQVVRGDSAAYFCASSPPGRGDEQFFGPGTRLTVL.

The CDR3 sequence is CASSLGTGAYEQYF. In DNA, the CDR3 is TGCGCCAGCAGCTTGGGGACAGGAGCCTACGAGCAGTACTTC. The chain carries TRBV5-1 and TRBJ2-7; 7 bases match TRBD1. V dropped 0 bases and J dropped 2; count of bases not matched to a gene: 2. The CDR3 covers 14 residues. Germline CDR1 SGHRS, CDR2 YFSETQ.

As to this clone: One end of the junction varies from germline; a read error may be responsible. The CDR3 region is CSALDGQAQHF. The CDR3 DNA reads as TGCAGTGCCTTGGATGGTCAGGCCCAGCATTTT. V and J are TRBV20-1 and TRBJ1-5, with D hard to call. Germline V gene sequence: CDR1 DFQATT, CDR2 SNEGSKA (reference sequence). This CDR3 is built from 11 residues.

This clone was observed a few times. J is TRBJ2-6 and V is TRBV7-8; D remains unclear. V dropped 1 base and J dropped 4 bases, with 11 bases sitting between them. CDR1 and CDR2 (germline): SGHVS, FQNEAQ. The CDR3 runs 16 residues. The CDR3 DNA reads as TGTGCCAGCAGCTTAGTGTCGATGGCCGGGGCCAACGTCCTGACTTTC. Translated, it gives CASSLVSMAGANVLTF.

The J gene is TRBJ1-3, the V gene TRBV7-2, with D possibly matching TRBD1 (5 bases). V lost 5 bases and J lost 0, with 11 bases in between. CDR3 length: 15 amino acids. Germline V lookup: CDR1 SGHTA, CDR2 FQGNSA. CDR3 DNA: TGTGCCAGCAGCCCAGGACATACCTCTGGAAACACCATATATTTT. Protein sequence: CASSPGHTSGNTIYF.

The chain joins TRBV30 to TRBJ2-1; D may be TRBD2 (5 bases). The CDR3 is 16 residues long. V lost 0 bases to trimming and J lost 0 bases, with 12 bases between them. The germline CDR1 and CDR2 sequences are GTSNPN and SVGIG (reference sequence). Here the CDR3 reads CAWSVGRVSSYNEQFF. The CDR3 region has the DNA TGTGCCTGGAGTGTAGGGCGGGTTAGCTCCTACAATGAGCAGTTCTTC.

The count of this clone is one. The rearrangement joins TRBV29-1 to TRBJ2-7; TRBD2 aligns across 9 bases. V lost 4 bases to trimming and J lost 2 bases; unmatched junction nucleotides: 6. The length of the CDR3 is 14 residues. The germline V gene has CDR1 SQVTM and CDR2 ANQGSEA. The CDR3 DNA follows: TGCAGCGTTGGTGCGGGGGGGTCAACCTACGAGCAGTACTTC. Amino acid sequence: CSVGAGGSTYEQYF.

This clone was seen a single time. The chain employs TRBV19 and TRBJ1-1; 7 bases align to TRBD1. This CDR3 is 13 amino acids long. The trim removed 8 bases at V and 4 bases at J, leaving 7 bases unmatched. Germline loops: CDR1 LNHDA, CDR2 SQIVND (reference sequence). Here the CDR3 DNA reads TGTGCCAGTTCTGGACAGGTGATCACTGAAGCTTTCTTT. Amino acids: CASSGQVITEAFF.

The J gene is TRBJ1-6, the V gene TRBV28, with 8 bases that match TRBD1. The CDR3 runs to 17 residues. Germline-derived CDR1 and CDR2 are MDHEN and SYDVKM. V lost 4 bases, J lost 6 bases, and 11 bases stayed unmatched. The CDR3 nucleotides read TGTGCCAGCAGTTCCCCGAGGGCAGGGGGCAGTAATTCACCCCTCCACTTT. Translation: CASSSPRAGGSNSPLHF.

The chain is built from TRBV18 and TRBJ2-7; 15 bases fit TRBD2. The CDR3 is made up of 15 amino acids. Germline trimming cut 4 bases from V and 4 bases from J; bases unmatched to any gene: 2. Germline assignment: CDR1 KGHSH and CDR2 LQKENI. CDR3 region: CASSLGLAGGYEQYF. CDR3 nucleotides: TGTGCCAGCTCACTTGGACTAGCGGGAGGGTACGAGCAGTACTTC.

The CDR3: CASSYSGHSSYEQYF. Written as DNA, the CDR3 is TGTGCCAGCAGTTACTCGGGGCACAGCTCCTACGAGCAGTACTTC. The gene calls are TRBV6-5 and TRBJ2-7, with a possible D match to TRBD1 (5 bases). Deletions cut 0 bases from V and 0 bases from J, with 9 bases between. The V gene's germline CDR1 is MNHEY and CDR2 SVGAGI. This CDR3 has 15 amino acids.

The J gene is TRBJ1-2, the V gene TRBV27; TRBD1 agrees at 8 bases. The junction had 6 bases not matched to a gene; V was cut back by 2 bases and J by 7 bases. Per germline, CDR1 MNHEY and CDR2 SMNVEV (reference sequence). CDR3 length: 14 amino acids. This chain's CDR3 is CASSLRTGKSGYTF. CDR3 DNA: TGTGCCAGCAGTTTAAGGACAGGGAAGAGTGGCTACACCTTC.

The chain employs TRBV6-6 and TRBJ2-7; 9 positions match TRBD2. The CDR3 loop spans 14 amino acids. Trimming removed 5 bases from V and 2 bases from J; junction bases left unmatched: 4. The germline V gene has CDR1 MNHNY and CDR2 SVGAGI (reference sequence). CDR3 sequence (DNA): TGTGCCAGCAGTGGCCGACTAGCGGCCTACGAGCAGTACTTC. Translated: CASSGRLAAYEQYF.

V gene TRBV5-1 combines with J gene TRBJ1-4, with TRBD1 matching over 9 bases. The CDR3 covers 16 residues. The V and J ends lost 5 bases and 1 base, in that order; junction bases with no gene match: 6. CDR1 SGHRS and CDR2 YFSETQ come from the germline V gene. The CDR3 is CASRPGTGLTNEKLFF. CDR3 in DNA: TGCGCCAGCAGGCCCGGGACAGGGCTAACTAATGAAAAACTGTTTTTT.

Concerning this clone itself: The sample carries other DNA sequences with the same CDR3. The rearrangement uses TRBV5-1 and TRBJ2-3; D gene ambiguous. From germline, CDR1 is SGHRS and CDR2 YFSETQ. Trimming stripped 0 bases from V and 2 bases from J, with 4 bases between. The CDR3 extends over 13 amino acids. CDR3 sequence reads: CASSLGPTDTQYF. In DNA, the CDR3 is TGCGCCAGCAGCTTGGGGCCCACAGATACGCAGTATTTT.

The chain uses TRBV10-1 and TRBJ1-3; maybe TRBD1 (6 bases). Trimming took off 9 bases at V and 0 bases at J, with 18 bases between the two ends. The CDR3 sequence is 16 residues long. The germline CDR1 and CDR2 sequences are WNHNN and SYGVQD (reference sequence). In DNA form, the CDR3 reads TGCGCCAGGACAGGCGACCTTCCTTCCTCTGGAAACACCATATATTTT. Translating it yields CARTGDLPSSGNTIYF.